Presented here are 13 T cell receptor beta chains from one specimen sequenced in a study of cytomegalovirus exposure and HLA in healthy donors. PCR employed 60 Vbeta and 13 Jbeta primers. Only in-frame clones appear in the TCRdb table, and some are missing; sequencing was by immunoSEQ multiplex PCR. In the table there are about 150,000 clones, 76% of which are singletons. The source material was PBMCs. The receptors come from a male donor in good health and CMV-seronegative.

The chain carries TRBV5-6 and TRBJ1-1; possibly TRBD1 for D (5 bases). The V gene's germline CDR1 is SGHDT and CDR2 YYEEEE. The V gene lost 3 bases and the J gene lost 0 bases, with 9 bases spanning the gap. CDR3 length: 14 residues. CDR3 nucleotide sequence: TGTGCCAGCAGCTGGACACCAATGAACACTGAAGCTTTCTTT. It is translated as CASSWTPMNTEAFF. Full variable domain (remainder filled in from reference TRBV5-6 and TRBJ1-1): DAGVTQSPTHLIKTRGQQVTLRCSPKSGHDTVSWYQQALGQGPQFIFQYYEEEERQRGNFPDRFSGHQFPNYSSELNVNALLLGDSALYLCASSWTPMNTEAFFGQGTRLTVV.

This rearrangement joins TRBV5-1 to TRBJ1-2; D is ambiguous. The CDR3 runs 13 residues. V shed 2 bases and J shed 3 bases, with 8 bases lying between them. Looked up from germline, CDR1 is SGHRS and CDR2 is YFSETQ. CDR3 bases: TGCGCCAGCAGCTTTCTTCCAGACTATGGCTACACCTTC. This translates into CASSFLPDYGYTF.

The V and J genes are TRBV4-1 and TRBJ2-7; TRBD1 matches at 8 bases. Unmatched junction bases numbered 11, after V lost 1 base and J lost 6 bases. CDR3 size: 16 residues. Germline assignment: CDR1 MGHRA and CDR2 YSYEKL. The CDR3 coding sequence is TGCGCCAGCAGCCAAGTAGGGGGGACAGGATCTTTCGAGCAGTACTTC. It encodes CASSQVGGTGSFEQYF.

This chain connects TRBV18 to TRBJ1-1, with D possibly matching TRBD1 (6 bases). CDR1 and CDR2 from the germline V gene are KGHSH and LQKENI. The CDR3 contains 13 residues. V lost 5 bases and J 3 bases, leaving 10 bases between the germline ends. The CDR3 is CASSNRVDTEAFF. The DNA for the CDR3 is TGTGCCAGCTCAAACAGGGTGGACACTGAAGCTTTCTTT.

The chain joins TRBV29-1 to TRBJ1-2; 8 bases are shared with TRBD1. Germline lookup yields CDR1 SQVTM and CDR2 ANQGSEA. V shed 3 bases and J 8 bases; nucleotides not matched to a gene: 11. The CDR3 contains 14 residues. The CDR3 is CSVDLWTGRRGYTF. The CDR3 DNA sequence: TGCAGCGTTGATCTCTGGACAGGGAGGAGAGGCTACACCTTC.

The chain combines TRBV20-1 with TRBJ2-1, with 7 positions matching TRBD2. The CDR3 loop spans 11 amino acids. Germline V gives CDR1 DFQATT, CDR2 SNEGSKA (reference sequence). The ends lost 4 bases at V and 8 bases at J; junction bases unmatched: 2. The CDR3 spells CSAKRGDEQFF. The CDR3 nucleotides read TGCAGTGCTAAACGGGGGGATGAGCAGTTCTTC.

The table lists this clone with a count of one. The gene calls are TRBV9 and TRBJ2-7; 13 bases align to TRBD2. The CDR3 runs to 15 residues. CDR1 and CDR2 (germline): SGDLS, YYNGEE. The V segment lost 4 bases and the J segment 6 bases; nucleotides outside the gene matches: 7. The CDR3 DNA follows: TGTGCCAGCAGCTCCACTAGCGGGGGGGCCGCCGAGCAGTACTTC. Residues: CASSSTSGGAAEQYF.

V usage is TRBV6-6 and J usage is TRBJ2-7, with D possibly being TRBD2 (7 bases). The CDR3 is 16 residues long. V lost 0 bases and J lost 6, with 18 bases in between. CDR1 and CDR2 (germline): MNHNY, SVGAGI (reference sequence). The CDR3 protein is CASSYSFSGGPVEQYF. The CDR3 DNA sequence: TGTGCCAGCAGTTACTCGTTTTCGGGGGGCCCGGTCGAGCAGTACTTC.

The chain carries TRBV5-4 and TRBJ2-1; 8 bases match TRBD2. This CDR3 is 15 amino acids long. V shed 5 bases and J 1 base; nucleotides not matched to a gene: 5. The germline gives CDR1 SGHNT, CDR2 YYREEE (reference sequence). The CDR3 here is CASRQTSASYNEQFF. CDR3 DNA: TGTGCCAGCAGACAGACTAGCGCATCCTACAATGAGCAGTTCTTC.

The chain combines TRBV7-2 with TRBJ1-2, with a possible D match to TRBD1 (6 bases). The germline V gene encodes CDR1 SGHTA and CDR2 FQGNSA. The CDR3 is made up of 15 amino acids. V was trimmed by 6 bases and J by 2 bases, leaving 16 bases between them. The CDR3 coding sequence is TGTGCCAGCAGTCCTCGAAGGGGGGGGAACTATGGCTACACCTTC. Translating gives CASSPRRGGNYGYTF.

This clone was seen more than once but under ten times. The same CDR3 arises from other DNA sequences in this sample as well. The chain recombines TRBV30 with TRBJ1-2; 7 bases align to TRBD1. CDR3 length: 12 residues. CDR1 and CDR2 (germline): GTSNPN, SVGIG (reference sequence). V dropped 4 bases and J dropped 1; count of bases not matched to a gene: 0. The CDR3 spells CAWNRGNYGYTF. In DNA form, the CDR3 reads TGTGCCTGGAACAGGGGTAACTATGGCTACACCTTC.

The chain has TRBV19 and TRBJ2-3; 8 nucleotides align to TRBD2. V was pared by 10 bases and J by 5 bases, with 2 bases of the junction left unmatched. Germline CDR1 is LNHDA and CDR2 is SQIVND (reference sequence). The CDR3 has 11 amino acids. The CDR3 DNA reads as TGTGCCATTGCGGGGGGAGATACGCAGTATTTT. Its protein is CAIAGGDTQYF.

The genes are TRBV7-9 and TRBJ2-2; D ambiguous. Germline V gives CDR1 SEHNR, CDR2 FQNEAQ (reference sequence). The CDR3 totals 16 residues. Trimming took 5 bases from V and 4 from J, leaving 17 bases between them. The CDR3 protein is CASSPPAAVGTGELFF. CDR3 DNA sequence: TGTGCCAGCAGCCCCCCGGCGGCCGTGGGCACCGGGGAGCTGTTTTTT.